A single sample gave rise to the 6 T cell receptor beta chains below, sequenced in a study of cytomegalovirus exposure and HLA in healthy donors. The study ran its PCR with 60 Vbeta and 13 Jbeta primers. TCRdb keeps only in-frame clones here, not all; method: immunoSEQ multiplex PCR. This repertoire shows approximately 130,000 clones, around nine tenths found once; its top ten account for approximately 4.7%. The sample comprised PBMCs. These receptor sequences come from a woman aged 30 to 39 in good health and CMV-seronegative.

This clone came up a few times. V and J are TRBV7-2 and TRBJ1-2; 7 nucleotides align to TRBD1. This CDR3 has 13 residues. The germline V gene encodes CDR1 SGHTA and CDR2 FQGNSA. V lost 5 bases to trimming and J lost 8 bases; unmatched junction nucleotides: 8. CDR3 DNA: TGTGCCAGCAGCCCGGGACAGTTTAGGGGCTACACCTTC. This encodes CASSPGQFRGYTF.

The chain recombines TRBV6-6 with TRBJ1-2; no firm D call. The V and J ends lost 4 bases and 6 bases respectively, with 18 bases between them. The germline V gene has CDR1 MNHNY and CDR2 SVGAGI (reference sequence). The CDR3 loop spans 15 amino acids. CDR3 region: CASSSPRAGSDGYTF. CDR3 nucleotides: TGTGCCAGCAGTTCCCCTCGTGCTGGGAGTGATGGCTACACCTTC.

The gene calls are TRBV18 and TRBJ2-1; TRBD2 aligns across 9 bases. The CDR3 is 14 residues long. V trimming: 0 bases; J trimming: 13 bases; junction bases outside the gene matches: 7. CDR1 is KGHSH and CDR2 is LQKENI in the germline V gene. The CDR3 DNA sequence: TGTGCCAGCTCACCACCTCACGGGCGGGAGGGCCAGTTCTTC. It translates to CASSPPHGREGQFF. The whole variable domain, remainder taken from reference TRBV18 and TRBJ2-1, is NAGVMQNPRHLVRRRGQEARLRCSPMKGHSHVYWYRQLPEEGLKFMVYLQKENIIDESGMPKERFSAEFPKEGPSILRIQQVVRGDSAAYFCASSPPHGREGQFFGPGTRLTVL.

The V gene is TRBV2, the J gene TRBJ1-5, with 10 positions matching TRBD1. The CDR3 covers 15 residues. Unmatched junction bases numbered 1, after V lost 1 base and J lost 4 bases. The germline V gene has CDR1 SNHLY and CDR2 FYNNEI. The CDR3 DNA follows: TGTGCCAGCAGTGAAGGGGGACAGGGGAATCAGCCCCAGCATTTT. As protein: CASSEGGQGNQPQHF.

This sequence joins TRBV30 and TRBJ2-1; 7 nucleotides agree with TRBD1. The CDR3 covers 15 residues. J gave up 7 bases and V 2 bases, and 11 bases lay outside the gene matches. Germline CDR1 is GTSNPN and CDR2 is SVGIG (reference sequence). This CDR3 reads CAWSLGTDPGNEQFF. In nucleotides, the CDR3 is TGTGCCTGGAGTCTTGGGACAGATCCAGGGAATGAGCAGTTCTTC.

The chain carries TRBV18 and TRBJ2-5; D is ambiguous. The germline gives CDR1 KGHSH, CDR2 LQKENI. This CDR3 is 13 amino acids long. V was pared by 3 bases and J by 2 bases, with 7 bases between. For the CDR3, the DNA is TGTGCCAGCTCACCCCGAGCTCAAGAGACCCAGTACTTC. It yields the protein CASSPRAQETQYF.